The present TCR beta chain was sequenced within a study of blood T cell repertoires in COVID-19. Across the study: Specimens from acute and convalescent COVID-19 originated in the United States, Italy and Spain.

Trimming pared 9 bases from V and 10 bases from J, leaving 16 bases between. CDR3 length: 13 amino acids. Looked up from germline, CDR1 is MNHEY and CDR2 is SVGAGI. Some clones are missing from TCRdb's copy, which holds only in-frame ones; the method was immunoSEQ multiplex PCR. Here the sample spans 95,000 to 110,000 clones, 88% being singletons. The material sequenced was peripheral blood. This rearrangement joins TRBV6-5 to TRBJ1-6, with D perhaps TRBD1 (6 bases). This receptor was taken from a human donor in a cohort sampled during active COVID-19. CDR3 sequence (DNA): TGTGCCAGTACAGGGAGCAGTTACTCACCCCTCCACTTT. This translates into CASTGSSYSPLHF.